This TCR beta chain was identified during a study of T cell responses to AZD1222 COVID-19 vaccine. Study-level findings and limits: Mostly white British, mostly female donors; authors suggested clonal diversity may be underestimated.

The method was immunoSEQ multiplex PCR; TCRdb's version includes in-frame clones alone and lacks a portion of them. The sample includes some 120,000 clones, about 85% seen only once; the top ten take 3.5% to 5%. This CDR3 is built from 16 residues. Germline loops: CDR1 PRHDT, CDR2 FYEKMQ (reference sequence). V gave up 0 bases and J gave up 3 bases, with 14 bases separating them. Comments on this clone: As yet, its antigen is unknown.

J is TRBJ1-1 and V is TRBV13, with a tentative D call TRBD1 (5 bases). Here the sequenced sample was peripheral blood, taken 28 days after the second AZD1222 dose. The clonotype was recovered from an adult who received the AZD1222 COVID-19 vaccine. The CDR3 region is CASSLGLRGRDTEAFF. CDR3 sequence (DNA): TGTGCCAGCAGCTTAGGCCTAAGGGGCAGGGACACTGAAGCTTTCTTT. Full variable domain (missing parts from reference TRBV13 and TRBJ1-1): AAGVIQSPRHLIKEKRETATLKCYPIPRHDTVYWYQQGPGQDPQFLISFYEKMQSDKGSIPDRFSAQQFSDYHSELNMSSLELGDSALYFCASSLGLRGRDTEAFFGQGTRLTVV.